Below are 3 T cell receptor beta chains sequenced from a single sample in a study of T cell repertoires in cytomegalovirus infection (dated by TCRdb to 2018 to 2020). Sequencing instrument: Illumina HiSeq 1500. In-frame beta chains were kept once TCRdb had trimmed the public reads at Q25 with fastp and called clones with MiXCR. Here each entry gathers all rows of one CDR3 protein and keeps the most common genes and DNA. The sample contains about 200,000 distinct CDR3 sequences, more than 9% of them found a single time. About 4.2% of the sample is held by the ten biggest clonotypes. The material sequenced was PBMCs. The source of these receptors is a human donor in good health (CMV status not recorded). Some clones in this sample may be carry-over from other donors' samples.

The chain is built from TRBV9 and TRBJ2-1; 9 positions agree with TRBD2. Germline V CDR1 and CDR2: SGDLS, YYNGEE. Unmatched junction bases numbered 13, after V lost 0 bases and J lost 6 bases. The CDR3 sequence is 18 residues long. The CDR3 bases are TGTGCCAGCAGCGTAGCACTAGCGGGTGCCCCTCCGGGCAATGAGCAGTTCTTC. This sequence encodes CASSVALAGAPPGNEQFF.

This clonotype has at least ten counts. CDR3 sequence (DNA): TGTGCCATCAGTGAGTCTGGACAGGCTGGCGCCAAAAACATTCAGTACTTC. Translation: CAISESGQAGAKNIQYF. The V gene is TRBV10-3, the J gene TRBJ2-4; TRBD1 agrees at 7 bases. The CDR3 length is 17 residues. The germline CDR1 and CDR2 sequences are ENHRY and SYGVKD. V shed 0 bases, J shed 1 base, and the junction held 6 bases outside the gene matches.

This clonotype was seen at least ten times. The chain carries TRBV14 and TRBJ2-7; maybe TRBD1 (6 bases). Trimming removed 5 bases at V and 4 bases at J, with 12 bases between. Germline V gene data show CDR1 as SGHDN and CDR2 as FVKESK. This CDR3 has 13 residues. The CDR3 spells CASSTQGWYEQYF. The DNA for the CDR3 is TGTGCCAGCAGCACACAGGGATGGTACGAGCAGTACTTC.